The T cell receptor (beta chain) under discussion was sequenced for a study of T cells after posttransplantation cyclophosphamide. Overall study results and limits: Recipient CMV seropositivity and CMV reactivation strongly tracked TRB clonality. Later post-transplant blood repertoires were often dominated by donor CD8+ memory clones.

This clone was recorded at least ten times. The target antigen is unknown. This CDR3 region has 16 residues. The germline CDR1 and CDR2 sequences are MNHNY and SVGAGI (reference sequence). V dropped 0 bases and J dropped 6 bases, with 17 bases sitting between them. Using immunoSEQ multiplex PCR, the repertoire was profiled, and TCRdb retains in-frame clones only, with some absent. Recorded here are tens of thousands of clones, none singletons. The gene calls are TRBV6-6 and TRBJ1-2; a possible D gene is TRBD1 (5 bases). This sequence originates from a man between 40 and 49 years old in good health, CMV-negative, and a related stem cell transplant donor. Sequenced material: PBMCs. CDR3 loop: CASSYSPGVGTDGYTF. The DNA of the CDR3 is TGTGCCAGCAGTTACTCACCGGGAGTGGGGACGGATGGCTACACCTTC.